This TCR beta chain was identified in a study of T cells in Graves' hyperthyroidism and ophthalmopathy. Template material for amplifying TCR beta CDR3 regions consisted of RNA transcripts. Primed by the HTBI set, a first-round RT-PCR was run on the TCR CDR3. A single record per CDR3 protein comes from TCRdb applying MiXCR to the multiplex PCR reads. The sample has about 840,000 distinct CDR3 sequences, roughly 40% seen once; the top ten hold approximately 8.7%. The CDR3 runs to 15 residues. Germline V gene sequence: CDR1 MNHNY, CDR2 SVGAGI (reference sequence). V shed 10 bases, J shed 5 bases, and the junction held 16 bases outside the gene matches.

Sequenced: blood. This rearrangement joins TRBV6-6 to TRBJ2-7; 8 positions match TRBD1. The clonotype comes from a man aged 18 to 29 with Graves' hyperthyroidism. The CDR3 protein is CATMTPLDRDHEQYF. CDR3 nucleotide sequence: TGTGCCACCATGACGCCTTTGGACAGGGACCACGAGCAGTACTTC.